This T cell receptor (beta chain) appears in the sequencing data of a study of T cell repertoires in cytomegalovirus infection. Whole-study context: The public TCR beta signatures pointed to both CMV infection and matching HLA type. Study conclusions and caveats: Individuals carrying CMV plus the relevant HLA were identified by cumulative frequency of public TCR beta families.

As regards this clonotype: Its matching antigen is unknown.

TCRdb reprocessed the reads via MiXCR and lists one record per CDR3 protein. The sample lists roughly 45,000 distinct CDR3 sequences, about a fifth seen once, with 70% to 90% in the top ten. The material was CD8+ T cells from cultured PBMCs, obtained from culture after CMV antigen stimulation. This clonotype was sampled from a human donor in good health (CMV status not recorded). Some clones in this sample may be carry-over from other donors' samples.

CDR3 amino acids: CASSPPRTLNTEAFF. CDR3 coding DNA: TGTGCCAGCAGTCCGCCCAGGACATTGAACACTGAAGCTTTCTTT. V is TRBV12-3 or TRBV12-4 and J is TRBJ1-1; the D gene is possibly TRBD1 (5 bases). Trimming pared 5 bases from V and 0 bases from J, leaving 13 bases between. The CDR3 spans 15 residues.